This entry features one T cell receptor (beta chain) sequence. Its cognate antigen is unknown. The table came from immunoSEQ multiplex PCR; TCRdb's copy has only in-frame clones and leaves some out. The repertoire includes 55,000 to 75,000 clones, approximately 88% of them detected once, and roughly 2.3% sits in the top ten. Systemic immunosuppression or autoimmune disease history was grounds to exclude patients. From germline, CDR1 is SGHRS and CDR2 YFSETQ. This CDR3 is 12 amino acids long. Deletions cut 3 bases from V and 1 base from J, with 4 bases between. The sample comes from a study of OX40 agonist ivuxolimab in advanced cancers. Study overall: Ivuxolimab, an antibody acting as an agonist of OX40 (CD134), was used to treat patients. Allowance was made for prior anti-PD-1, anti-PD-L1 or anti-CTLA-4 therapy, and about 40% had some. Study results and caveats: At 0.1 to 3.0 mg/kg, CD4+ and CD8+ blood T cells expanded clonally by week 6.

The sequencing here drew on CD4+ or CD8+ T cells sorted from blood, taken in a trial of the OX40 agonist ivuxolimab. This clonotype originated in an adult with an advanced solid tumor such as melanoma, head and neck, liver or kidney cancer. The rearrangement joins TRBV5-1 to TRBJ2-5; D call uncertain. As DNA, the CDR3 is TGCGCCAGCAGCTCCTCCCAAGAGACCCAGTACTTC. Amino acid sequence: CASSSSQETQYF. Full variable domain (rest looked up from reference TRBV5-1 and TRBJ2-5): KAGVTQTPRYLIKTRGQQVTLSCSPISGHRSVSWYQQTPGQGLQFLFEYFSETQRNKGNFPGRFSGRQFSNSRSEMNVSTLELGDSALYLCASSSSQETQYFGPGTRLLVL.